Sequencing of this T cell receptor beta chain was carried out in a study of glioma-infiltrating T cells after dendritic cell vaccination. Findings of the study overall: Few patients contributed both blood and tumor specimens.

TCRdb keeps only in-frame clones here, not all; method: immunoSEQ multiplex PCR. This sample yields around 89,000 clones, of which 86% are seen a single time; approximately 14% belongs to the top ten. Germline V gene sequence: CDR1 MNHEY, CDR2 SVGAGI. With 8 bases removed from V and 7 bases from J, the gap between germline ends came to 14 bases. The CDR3 length is 13 residues. Note on this clone: Its antigen remains unknown.

The TCR was taken from a human donor with glioblastoma. This sample comprised blood, obtained before dendritic cell vaccination. This chain links TRBV6-5 with TRBJ1-4, with D unresolved. The CDR3 nucleotides read TGTGCCAGCGGGAGTGGGAATTTTGAAAAACTGTTTTTT. The encoded protein is CASGSGNFEKLFF.